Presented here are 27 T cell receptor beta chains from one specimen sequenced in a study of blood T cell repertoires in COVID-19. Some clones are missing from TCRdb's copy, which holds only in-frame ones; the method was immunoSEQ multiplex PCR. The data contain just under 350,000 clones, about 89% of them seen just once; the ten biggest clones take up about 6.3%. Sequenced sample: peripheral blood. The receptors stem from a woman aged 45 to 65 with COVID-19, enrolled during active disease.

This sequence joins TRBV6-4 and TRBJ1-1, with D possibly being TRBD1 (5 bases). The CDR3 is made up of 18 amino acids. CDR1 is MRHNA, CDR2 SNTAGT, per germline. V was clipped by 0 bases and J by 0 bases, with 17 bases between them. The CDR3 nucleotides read TGTGCCAGCAGTGACTCGAACTCAGGGCCCGAGATGAACACTGAAGCTTTCTTT. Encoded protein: CASSDSNSGPEMNTEAFF.

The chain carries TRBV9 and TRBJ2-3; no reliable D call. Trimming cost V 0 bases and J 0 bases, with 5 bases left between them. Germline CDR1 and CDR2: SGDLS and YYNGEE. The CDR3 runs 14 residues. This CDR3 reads CASSVALSTDTQYF. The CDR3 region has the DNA TGTGCCAGCAGCGTAGCGTTAAGCACAGATACGCAGTATTTT.

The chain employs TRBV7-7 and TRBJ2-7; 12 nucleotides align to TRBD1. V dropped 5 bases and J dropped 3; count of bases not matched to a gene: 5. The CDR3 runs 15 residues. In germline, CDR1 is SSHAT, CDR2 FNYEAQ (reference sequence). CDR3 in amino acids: CASSMGTGGVYEQYF. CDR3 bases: TGTGCCAGCAGCATGGGGACAGGGGGCGTCTACGAGCAGTACTTC.

CDR3 protein: CASSSPRISRYYGYTF. DNA for the CDR3: TGTGCCAGCAGCTCACCCAGAATCTCGAGGTACTATGGCTACACCTTC. The rearrangement links TRBV7-9 to TRBJ1-2, with D uncertain. CDR1 and CDR2 from the germline V gene are SEHNR and FQNEAQ (reference sequence). The CDR3 is made up of 16 amino acids. The V end was cut by 4 bases, the J end by 3 bases, with 18 bases between.

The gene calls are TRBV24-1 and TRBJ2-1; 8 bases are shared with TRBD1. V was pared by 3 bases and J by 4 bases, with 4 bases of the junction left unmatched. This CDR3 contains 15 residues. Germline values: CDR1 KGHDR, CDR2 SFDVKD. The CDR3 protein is CATSDRTGPYNEQFF. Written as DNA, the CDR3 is TGTGCCACCAGTGATCGGACAGGGCCGTACAATGAGCAGTTCTTC.

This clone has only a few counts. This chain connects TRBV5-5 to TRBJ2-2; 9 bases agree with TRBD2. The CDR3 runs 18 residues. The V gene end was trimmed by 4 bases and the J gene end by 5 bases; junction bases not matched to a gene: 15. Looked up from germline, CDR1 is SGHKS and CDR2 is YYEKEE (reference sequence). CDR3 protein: CASSPVPRWAGGTGELFF. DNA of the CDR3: TGTGCCAGCAGCCCCGTCCCCCGGTGGGCGGGGGGGACCGGGGAGCTGTTTTTT. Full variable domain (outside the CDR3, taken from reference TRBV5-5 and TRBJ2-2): DAGVTQSPTHLIKTRGQQVTLRCSPISGHKSVSWYQQVLGQGPQFIFQYYEKEERGRGNFPDRFSARQFPNYSSELNVNALLLGDSALYLCASSPVPRWAGGTGELFFGEGSRLTVL.

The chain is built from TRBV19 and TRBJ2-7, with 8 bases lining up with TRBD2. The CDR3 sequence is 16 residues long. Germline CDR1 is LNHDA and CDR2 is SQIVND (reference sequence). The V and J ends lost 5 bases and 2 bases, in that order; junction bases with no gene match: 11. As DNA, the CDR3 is TGTGCCAGTAGTTCACGGACTAGCACGAAACCCTACGAGCAGTACTTC. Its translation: CASSSRTSTKPYEQYF.

The CDR3 here is CASSLTGDTEAFF. CDR3 sequence (DNA): TGTGCCAGCAGCTTAACAGGGGACACTGAAGCTTTCTTT. The chain combines TRBV6-5 with TRBJ1-1; TRBD1 matches at 7 bases. CDR1 is MNHEY and CDR2 is SVGAGI in the germline V gene. There are 13 residues in the CDR3. V lost 6 bases and J lost 3; bases outside the gene matches: 4.

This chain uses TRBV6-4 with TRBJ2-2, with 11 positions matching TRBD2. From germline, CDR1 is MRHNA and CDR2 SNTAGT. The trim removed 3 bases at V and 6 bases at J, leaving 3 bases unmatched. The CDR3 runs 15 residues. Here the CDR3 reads CASSDLAGGAGELFF. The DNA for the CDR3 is TGTGCCAGCAGTGATCTAGCGGGAGGCGCCGGGGAGCTGTTTTTT.

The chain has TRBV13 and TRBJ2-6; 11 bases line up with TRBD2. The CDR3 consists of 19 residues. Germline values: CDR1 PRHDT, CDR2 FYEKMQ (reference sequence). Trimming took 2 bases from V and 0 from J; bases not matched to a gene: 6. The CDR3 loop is CASSLWLAGGDSGANVLTF. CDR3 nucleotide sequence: TGTGCCAGCAGCTTATGGCTAGCGGGAGGCGACTCTGGGGCCAACGTCCTGACTTTC. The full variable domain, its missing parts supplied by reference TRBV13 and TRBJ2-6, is AAGVIQSPRHLIKEKRETATLKCYPIPRHDTVYWYQQGPGQDPQFLISFYEKMQSDKGSIPDRFSAQQFSDYHSELNMSSLELGDSALYFCASSLWLAGGDSGANVLTFGAGSRLTVL.

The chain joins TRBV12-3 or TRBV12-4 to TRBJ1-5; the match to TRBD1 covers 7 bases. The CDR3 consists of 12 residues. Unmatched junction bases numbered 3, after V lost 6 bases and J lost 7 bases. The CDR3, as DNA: TGTGCCAGCAGGACAGGGCCACAGCCCCAGCATTTT. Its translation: CASRTGPQPQHF.

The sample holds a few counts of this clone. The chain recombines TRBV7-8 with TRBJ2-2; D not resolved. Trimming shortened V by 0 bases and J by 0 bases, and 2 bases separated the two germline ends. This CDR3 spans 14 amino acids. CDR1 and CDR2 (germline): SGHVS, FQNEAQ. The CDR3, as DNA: TGTGCCAGCAGCTTAGCTACGAACACCGGGGAGCTGTTTTTT. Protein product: CASSLATNTGELFF.

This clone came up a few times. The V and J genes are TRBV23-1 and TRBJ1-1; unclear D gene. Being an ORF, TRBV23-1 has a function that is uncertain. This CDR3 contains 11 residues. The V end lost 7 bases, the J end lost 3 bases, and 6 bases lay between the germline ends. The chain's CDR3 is CASNRDTEAFF. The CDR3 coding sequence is TGCGCCAGCAACCGAGACACTGAAGCTTTCTTT.

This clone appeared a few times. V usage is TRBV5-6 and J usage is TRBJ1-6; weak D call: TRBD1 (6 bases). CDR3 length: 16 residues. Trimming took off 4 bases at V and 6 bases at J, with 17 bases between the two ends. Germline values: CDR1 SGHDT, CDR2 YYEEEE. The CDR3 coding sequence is TGTGCCAGCAGCGAACAGGGAACTCCTCTTAATTCACCCCTCCACTTT. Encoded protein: CASSEQGTPLNSPLHF. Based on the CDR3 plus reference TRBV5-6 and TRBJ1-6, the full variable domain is DAGVTQSPTHLIKTRGQQVTLRCSPKSGHDTVSWYQQALGQGPQFIFQYYEEEERQRGNFPDRFSGHQFPNYSSELNVNALLLGDSALYLCASSEQGTPLNSPLHFGNGTRLTVT.

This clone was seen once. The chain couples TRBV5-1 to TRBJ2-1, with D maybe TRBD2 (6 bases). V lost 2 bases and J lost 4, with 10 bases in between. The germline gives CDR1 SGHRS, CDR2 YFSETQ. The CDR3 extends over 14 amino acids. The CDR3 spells CASSFGAGYNEQFF. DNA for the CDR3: TGCGCCAGCAGCTTCGGCGCGGGATACAATGAGCAGTTCTTC.

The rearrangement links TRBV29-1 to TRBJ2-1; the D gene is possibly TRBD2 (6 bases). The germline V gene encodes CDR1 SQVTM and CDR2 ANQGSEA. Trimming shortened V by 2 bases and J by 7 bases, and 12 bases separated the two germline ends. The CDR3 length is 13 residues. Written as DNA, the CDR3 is TGCAGCGTTGAAAAAGGTCGGGGGAATGAGCAGTTCTTC. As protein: CSVEKGRGNEQFF.

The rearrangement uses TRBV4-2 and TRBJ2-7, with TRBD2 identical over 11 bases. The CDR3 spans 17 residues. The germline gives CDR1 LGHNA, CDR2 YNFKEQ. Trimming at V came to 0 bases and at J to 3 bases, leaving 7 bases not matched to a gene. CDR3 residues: CASSQDRGLADLYEQYF. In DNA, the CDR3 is TGTGCCAGCAGCCAAGATCGGGGACTAGCGGATCTCTACGAGCAGTACTTC.

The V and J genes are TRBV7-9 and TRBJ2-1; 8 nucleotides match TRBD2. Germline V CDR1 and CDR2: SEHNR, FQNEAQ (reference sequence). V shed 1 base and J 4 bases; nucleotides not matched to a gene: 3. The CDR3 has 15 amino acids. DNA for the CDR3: TGTGCCAGCAGCTTAGTAGCGGGACCTTACAATGAGCAGTTCTTC. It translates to CASSLVAGPYNEQFF. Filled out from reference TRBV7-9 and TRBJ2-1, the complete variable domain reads DTGVSQNPRHKITKRGQNVTFRCDPISEHNRLYWYRQTLGQGPEFLTYFQNEAQLEKSRLLSDRFSAERPKGSFSTLEIQRTEQGDSAMYLCASSLVAGPYNEQFFGPGTRLTVL.

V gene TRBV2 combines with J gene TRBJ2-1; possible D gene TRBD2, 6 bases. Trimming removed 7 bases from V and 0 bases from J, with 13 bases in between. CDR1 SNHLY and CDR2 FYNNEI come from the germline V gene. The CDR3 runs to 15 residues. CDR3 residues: CASKEGGSSYNEQFF. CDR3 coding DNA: TGTGCCAGCAAGGAAGGAGGGAGCTCCTACAATGAGCAGTTCTTC.

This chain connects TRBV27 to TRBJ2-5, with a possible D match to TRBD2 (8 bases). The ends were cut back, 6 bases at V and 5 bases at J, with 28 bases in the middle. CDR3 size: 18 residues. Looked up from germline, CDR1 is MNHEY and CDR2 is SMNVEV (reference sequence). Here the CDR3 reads CASSPWAGGGQEGETQYF. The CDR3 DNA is TGTGCCAGCAGCCCCTGGGCGGGAGGCGGACAGGAGGGGGAGACCCAGTACTTC.

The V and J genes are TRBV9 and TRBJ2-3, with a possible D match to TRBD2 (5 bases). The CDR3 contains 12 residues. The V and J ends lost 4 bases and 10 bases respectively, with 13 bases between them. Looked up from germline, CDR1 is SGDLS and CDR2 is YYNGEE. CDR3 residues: CASSLQTGSQYF. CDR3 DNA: TGTGCCAGCAGCCTCCAGACGGGGTCGCAGTATTTT.

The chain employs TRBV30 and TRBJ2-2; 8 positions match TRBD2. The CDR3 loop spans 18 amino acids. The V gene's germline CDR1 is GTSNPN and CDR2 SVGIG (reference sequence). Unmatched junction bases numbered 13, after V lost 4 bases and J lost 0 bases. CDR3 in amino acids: CAWKVASGQIANTGELFF. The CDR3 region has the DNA TGTGCCTGGAAGGTCGCTAGCGGGCAGATCGCGAACACCGGGGAGCTGTTTTTT.

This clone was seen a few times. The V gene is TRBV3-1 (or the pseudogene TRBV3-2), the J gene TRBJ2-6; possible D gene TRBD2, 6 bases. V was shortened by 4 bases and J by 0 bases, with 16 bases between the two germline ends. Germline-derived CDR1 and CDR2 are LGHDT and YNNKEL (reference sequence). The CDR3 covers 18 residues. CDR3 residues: CASSRAAGRRSGANVLTF. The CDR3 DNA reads TGTGCCAGCAGCCGAGCTGCGGGACGGCGCTCTGGGGCCAACGTCCTGACTTTC.

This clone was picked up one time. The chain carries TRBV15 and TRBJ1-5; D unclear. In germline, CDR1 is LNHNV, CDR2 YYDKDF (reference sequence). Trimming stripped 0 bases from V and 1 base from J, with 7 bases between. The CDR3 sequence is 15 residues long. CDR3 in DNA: TGTGCCACCAGCAGAGACCGTGTCAGCAATCAGCCCCAGCATTTT. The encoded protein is CATSRDRVSNQPQHF. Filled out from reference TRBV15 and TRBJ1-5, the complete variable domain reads DAMVIQNPRYQVTQFGKPVTLSCSQTLNHNVMYWYQQKSSQAPKLLFHYYDKDFNNEADTPDNFQSRRPNTSFCFLDIRSPGLGDTAMYLCATSRDRVSNQPQHFGDGTRLSIL.

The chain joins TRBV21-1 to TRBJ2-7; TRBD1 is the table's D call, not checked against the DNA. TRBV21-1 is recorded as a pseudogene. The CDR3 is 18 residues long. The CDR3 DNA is TGTGCCAGCAGCACCACCCCCCGGACAGGGAGGATTCCCTACGAGCAGTACTTC. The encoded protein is CASSTTPRTGRIPYEQYF.

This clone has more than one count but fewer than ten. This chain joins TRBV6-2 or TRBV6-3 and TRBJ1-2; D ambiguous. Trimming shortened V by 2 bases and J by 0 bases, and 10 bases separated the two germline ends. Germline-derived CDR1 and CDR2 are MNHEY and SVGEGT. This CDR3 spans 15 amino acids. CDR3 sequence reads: CASSYPQNTNYGYTF. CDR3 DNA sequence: TGTGCCAGCAGTTACCCACAGAATACTAACTATGGCTACACCTTC.

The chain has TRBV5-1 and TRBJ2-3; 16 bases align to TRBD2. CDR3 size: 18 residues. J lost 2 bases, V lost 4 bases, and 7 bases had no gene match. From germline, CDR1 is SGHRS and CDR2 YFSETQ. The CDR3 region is CASSGGLAGGPVTDTQYF. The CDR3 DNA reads TGCGCCAGCAGCGGGGGACTAGCGGGAGGGCCCGTCACAGATACGCAGTATTTT.